This entry features one T cell receptor beta chain sequence. Gene names and germline refer to mouse. The read gets to within 4 residues of the CDR3 end, and the germline J gene fills in the rest. Germline V gives CDR1 NSQYPW, CDR2 LRSPGD (reference sequence). This CDR3 is built from 14 residues. Following RNA extraction, reverse transcription yielded cDNA that acted as the sequencing template. The repertoire was sequenced with immunoSEQ multiplex PCR; TCRdb's copy has only in-frame clones and lacks some. The table lists some 110,000 clones, with no singletons. This record comes from a study of CD8+ T cells in alopecia areata.

Sequencing was done on a sample of lesional skin. The V call is TRBV1, the J call TRBJ2-1; D is possibly TRBD2 (6 bases). This TCR derives from a C3H/HeJ mouse with alopecia areata. The strain's MHC: H2-k. The sequenced part of the CDR3 DNA is TGCACCTGCAGTGCAGAATGGGGGTGGACT. It is translated as CTCSAEWGWT. In full, the CDR3 reads CTCSAEWGWTEQFF. The entire variable domain, with the rest obtained from reference TRBV1 and TRBJ2-1, is as follows: VTLLEQNPRWRLVPRGQAVNLRCILKNSQYPWMSWYQQDLQKQLQWLFTLRSPGDKEVKSLPGADYLATRVTDTELRLQVANMSQGRTLYCTCSAEWGWTEQFFGPGTRLTVL.